This TCR beta chain was obtained from a study of cytomegalovirus exposure and HLA in healthy donors. For this clone: Antigen specificity is unknown.

Findings and caveats of the study: Under in vitro conditions, three CMV-associated chains were confirmed as specific for CMV antigens. In an earlier analysis, most TCR beta V segments were productive about 87% or about 30% of the time.

The PCR contained 60 Vbeta and 13 Jbeta primers. Sequencing used immunoSEQ multiplex PCR; TCRdb keeps in-frame clones, though not all of them. This table holds roughly 140,000 clones, approximately 80% found once. V lost 5 bases and J lost 4; bases outside the gene matches: 3. Germline CDR1 reads SGHVS; CDR2 reads FQNEAQ. The CDR3 runs 13 residues. The donors gave bone marrow, and they were healthy. Donors showed nominal health when sampled, although they likely had unrecorded immune exposures. The specimen sequenced was PBMCs. This chain joins TRBV7-8 and TRBJ2-5, with 8 bases lining up with TRBD2. This sequence originates from a woman between 35 and 50 years old in good health and CMV-seropositive. The CDR3 coding sequence is TGTGCCAGCAGCCCACGGGGGGGAGAGACCCAGTACTTC. Translation gives CASSPRGGETQYF.